The present T cell receptor (beta chain) was sequenced within a study of cytomegalovirus exposure and HLA in healthy donors. General study findings and limits: Only CMV serostatus was available as immune exposure information. Presence/absence analyses assumed roughly uniform sequencing depth across donors. In a later analysis, donors in an Asian-associated ancestry cluster reportedly had fewer N-insertions in productive TCRs than the cohort mean.

The primer mix had 60 Vbeta and 13 Jbeta primers. TCRdb's copy holds only in-frame clones and misses some; the assay was immunoSEQ multiplex PCR. This table has 150,000 to 200,000 clones, more than 70% appearing once. Per the germline V gene, CDR1 is MNHNS and CDR2 is SASEGT. With V trimmed by 5 bases and J by 0 bases, 2 bases remained unmatched. This CDR3 region has 14 residues. On this clone: Its matching antigen is unknown.

J is TRBJ2-7 and V is TRBV6-1, with 9 positions matching TRBD1. Sequenced: PBMCs. The source is a male donor in good health and CMV-seronegative. The CDR3 nucleotides read TGTGCCAGCAGTAGGACAGGGGCCTCCTACGAGCAGTACTTC. This translates into CASSRTGASYEQYF.